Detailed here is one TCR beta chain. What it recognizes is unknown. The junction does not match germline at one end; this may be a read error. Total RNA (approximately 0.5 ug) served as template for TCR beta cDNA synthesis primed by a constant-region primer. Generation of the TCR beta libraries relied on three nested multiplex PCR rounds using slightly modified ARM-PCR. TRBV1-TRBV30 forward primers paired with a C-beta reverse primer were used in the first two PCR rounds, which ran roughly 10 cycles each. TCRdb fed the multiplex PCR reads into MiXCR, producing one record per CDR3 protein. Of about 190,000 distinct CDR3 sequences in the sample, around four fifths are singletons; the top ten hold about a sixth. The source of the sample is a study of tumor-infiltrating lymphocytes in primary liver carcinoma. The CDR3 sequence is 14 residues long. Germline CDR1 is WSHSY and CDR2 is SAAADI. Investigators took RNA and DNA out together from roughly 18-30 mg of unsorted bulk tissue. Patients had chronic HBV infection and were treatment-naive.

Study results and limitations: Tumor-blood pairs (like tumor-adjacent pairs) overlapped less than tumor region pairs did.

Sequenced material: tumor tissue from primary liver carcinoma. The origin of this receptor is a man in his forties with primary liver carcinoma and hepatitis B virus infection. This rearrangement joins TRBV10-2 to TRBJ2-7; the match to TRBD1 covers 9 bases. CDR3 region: CASTPTGGREEQYF. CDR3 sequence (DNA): TGCGCAAGCACTCCCACAGGGGGCCGGGAAGAGCAGTACTTT.